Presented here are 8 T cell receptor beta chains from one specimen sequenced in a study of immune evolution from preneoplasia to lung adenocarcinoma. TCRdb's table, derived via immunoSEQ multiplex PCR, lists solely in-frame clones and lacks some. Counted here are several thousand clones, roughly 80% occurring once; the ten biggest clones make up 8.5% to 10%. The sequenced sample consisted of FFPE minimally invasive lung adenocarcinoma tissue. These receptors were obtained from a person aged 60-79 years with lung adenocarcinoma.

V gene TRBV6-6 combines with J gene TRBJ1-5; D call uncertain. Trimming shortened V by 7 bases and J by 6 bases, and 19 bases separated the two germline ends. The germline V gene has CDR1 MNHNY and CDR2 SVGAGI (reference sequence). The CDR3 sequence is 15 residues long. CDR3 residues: CASTLLPEGGQPQHF. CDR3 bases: TGTGCCAGCACTCTCCTACCGGAGGGCGGTCAGCCCCAGCATTTT.

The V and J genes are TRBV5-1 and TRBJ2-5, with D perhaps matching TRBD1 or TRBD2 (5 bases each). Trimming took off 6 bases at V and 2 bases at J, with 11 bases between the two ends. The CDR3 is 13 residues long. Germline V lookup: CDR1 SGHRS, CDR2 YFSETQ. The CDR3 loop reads CASTRGAQETQYF. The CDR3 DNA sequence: TGCGCCAGCACCCGAGGGGCACAAGAGACCCAGTACTTC. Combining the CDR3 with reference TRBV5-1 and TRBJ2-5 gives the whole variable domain KAGVTQTPRYLIKTRGQQVTLSCSPISGHRSVSWYQQTPGQGLQFLFEYFSETQRNKGNFPGRFSGRQFSNSRSEMNVSTLELGDSALYLCASTRGAQETQYFGPGTRLLVL.

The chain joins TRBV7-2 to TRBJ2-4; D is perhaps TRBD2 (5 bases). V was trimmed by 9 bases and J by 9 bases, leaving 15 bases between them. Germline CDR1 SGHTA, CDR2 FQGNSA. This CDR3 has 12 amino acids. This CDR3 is CASSGFDGIQYF. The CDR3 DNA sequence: TGTGCCAGTTCGGGGTTCGACGGCATTCAGTACTTC.

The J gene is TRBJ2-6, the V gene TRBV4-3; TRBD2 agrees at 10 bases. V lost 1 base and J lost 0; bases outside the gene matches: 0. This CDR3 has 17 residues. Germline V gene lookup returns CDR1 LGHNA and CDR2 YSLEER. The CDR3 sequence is CASSQGTSGSGANVLTF. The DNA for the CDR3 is TGCGCCAGCAGCCAAGGGACTAGCGGCTCTGGGGCCAACGTCCTGACTTTC.

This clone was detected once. In nucleotides, the CDR3 is TGTGCCAGCATAGAGGGACTTAACACTGAAGCTTTCTTT. This codes for CASIEGLNTEAFF. The chain combines TRBV7-9 with TRBJ1-1; perhaps TRBD1 as D (5 bases). CDR3 length equals 13 residues. V was cut by 7 bases and J by 2 bases, with 11 bases left in between. In germline, CDR1 is SEHNR, CDR2 FQNEAQ (reference sequence).

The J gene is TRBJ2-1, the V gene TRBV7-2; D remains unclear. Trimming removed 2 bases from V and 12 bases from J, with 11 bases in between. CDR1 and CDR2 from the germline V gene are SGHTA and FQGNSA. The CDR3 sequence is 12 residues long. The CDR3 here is CASSLSAVGQFF. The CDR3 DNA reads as TGTGCCAGCAGCTTATCCGCGGTTGGGCAGTTCTTC.

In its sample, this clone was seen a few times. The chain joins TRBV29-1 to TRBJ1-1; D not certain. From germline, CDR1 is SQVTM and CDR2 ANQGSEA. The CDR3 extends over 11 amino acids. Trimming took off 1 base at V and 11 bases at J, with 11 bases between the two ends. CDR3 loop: CSVEVAGGAFF. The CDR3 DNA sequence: TGCAGCGTTGAAGTAGCAGGTGGGGCTTTCTTT.

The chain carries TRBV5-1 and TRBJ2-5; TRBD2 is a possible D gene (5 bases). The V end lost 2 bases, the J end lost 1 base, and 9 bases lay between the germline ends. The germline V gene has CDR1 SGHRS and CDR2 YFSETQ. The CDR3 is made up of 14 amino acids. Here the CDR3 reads CASSLTRPQETQYF. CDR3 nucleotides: TGCGCCAGCAGCTTAACTAGGCCCCAAGAGACCCAGTACTTC.